This T cell receptor beta chain was recovered during a study of Graves' ophthalmopathy and Graves' hyperthyroidism. RNA transcripts served as template for amplifying TCR beta CDR3 sequences. The authors performed first-round RT-PCR with HTBI primers and then a second-round multiplex PCR. TCRdb reanalysed the multiplex PCR reads using MiXCR and keeps one entry per CDR3 protein. The table shows roughly 600,000 distinct CDR3 sequences, with 35% to 45% occurring only once. From germline, CDR1 is SQVTM and CDR2 ANQGSEA. This CDR3 has 16 residues. As concerns this clonotype: What it binds is unknown.

The diagnostic workup employed clinical symptoms, serum thyroxine, TRAb, thyroid ultrasound and orbital computed tomography. Overall study results and limits: Most thyroid clonotypes with frequency above 0.001 were detected in blood too. Sensitivity reached more than 70% and specificity more than 72% when the model predicted ophthalmopathy progression. Stable hyperthyroidism and ophthalmopathy were told apart by a 13-signature model, which achieved approximately 87% sensitivity and around 80% specificity.

The sequencing sample was made of peripheral blood or thyroid tissue (not recorded which). This sequence was found in an adult man with Graves' hyperthyroidism. V and J are TRBV29-1 and TRBJ1-4; maybe TRBD1 (5 bases). The CDR3 sequence: CSARVLGLTTGEKLFF. The CDR3 DNA reads as TGCAGTGCTAGAGTCCTGGGACTTACCACCGGGGAAAAACTGTTTTTT.